The rows below give T cell receptor beta chains drawn from one sample of a study of T cells in Graves' hyperthyroidism and ophthalmopathy. MiXCR, applied by TCRdb to the multiplex PCR reads, yields one record per CDR3 protein. The sample lists about 500,000 distinct CDR3 sequences, over 35% seen once, with 44% in the top ten. Sequenced input: peripheral blood or thyroid tissue (not recorded which). The receptors derive from an adult woman with Graves' disease, either hyperthyroidism or ophthalmopathy (not recorded which). The CDR3 runs from the conserved cysteine through the conserved F or W. The D gene is left open where the match is weak. Not all rows give a size; the values are once, few, many and, for expanded clones, a class.

D,V,J,size,DNA,CDR3
NA,TRBV5-1,TRBJ2-5,many,TGCGCCAGCAGCTTGTTTTCGGATGAAGAGACCCAGTACTTC,CASSLFSDEETQYF
NA,TRBV20-1,TRBJ2-5,NA,TGCAGTGCTAGAGATTTGGAGGAAGGGGAGACCCAGTACTTC,CSARDLEEGETQYF
NA,TRBV20-1,TRBJ2-2,few,TGCAGTGCTAGACCACACGGAGCGCGCACCGGGGAGCTGTTTTTT,CSARPHGARTGELFF
TRBD1,TRBV29-1,TRBJ2-6,few,TGCAGCGTCGAGGGGGCGGCTGGGGCCAACGTCCTGACTTTC,CSVEGAAGANVLTF
NA,TRBV10-3,TRBJ1-5,NA,TGTGCCACCCAAGGGGAGGAGAGCAATCAGCCCCAGCATTTT,CATQGEESNQPQHF
TRBD1,TRBV15,TRBJ1-3,NA,TGTGCCACCAGCAGATCCGGGACAGCTTTCCCTGGAAACACCATATATTTT,CATSRSGTAFPGNTIYF
NA,TRBV2,TRBJ1-2,NA,TGTGCCAGCAAGAGGGAGTCTAACTATGGCTACACCTTC,CASKRESNYGYTF
TRBD2,TRBV29-1,TRBJ2-5,many,TGCAGCGTTGAAAATAGGGGAGCGGGACAAGAGACCCAGTACTTC,CSVENRGAGQETQYF
NA,TRBV10-3,TRBJ1-2,NA,TGTGCCAAGGGGTTGGGCTATGGCTACACCTTC,CAKGLGYGYTF
NA,TRBV29-1,TRBJ1-1,NA,TGCAGCGTTGAAGGGGGAACAGTGTACGAAGCTTTCTTT,CSVEGGTVYEAFF
NA,TRBV20-1,TRBJ2-7,NA,TGCAGTGCCAGACAGGCGGGAGTAATCTACGAGCAGTACTTC,CSARQAGVIYEQYF
NA,TRBV29-1,TRBJ2-5,NA,TGCATCGATGACCTGGCGGGACAAGAGACCCAGTACTTC,CIDDLAGQETQYF
TRBD1,TRBV20-1,TRBJ1-2,NA,TGCAGTGCTAGAGATATACAGGGGGTTGGCTACACCTTC,CSARDIQGVGYTF
NA,TRBV2,TRBJ2-2,NA,TGTGCCAGCACTAAAGGGTCGGGGGGACAGAACACCGGGGAGCTGTTTTTT,CASTKGSGGQNTGELFF
NA,TRBV24-1,TRBJ1-6,NA,TGTGCCACCAGTGCTAGCGAGGACTTTAATTCACCCCTCCACTTT,CATSASEDFNSPLHF
TRBD2,TRBV5-1,TRBJ2-7,NA,TGCGCCAGCAGCCAAGCGGGAGAAGAGCAGTACTTC,CASSQAGEEQYF
TRBD1,TRBV27,TRBJ1-1,many,TGTGCCACCCGACCCTTGACAGGGGTAATAGCTTTCTTT,CATRPLTGVIAFF
NA,TRBV7-2,TRBJ2-5,many,TGTGCCAGCAGCATCACAGGCTACCAAGAGACCCAGTACTTC,CASSITGYQETQYF
NA,TRBV7-9,TRBJ2-7,many,TGTGCCAGCAGCTTAGAAGGTTGGAGTGAACTTTACGAGCAGTACTTC,CASSLEGWSELYEQYF
NA,TRBV28,TRBJ1-6,few,TGTGCCAGCAGTTTAAGTTCCGGAAATTCACCCCTCCACTTT,CASSLSSGNSPLHF